One sample yielded the 17 T cell receptor beta chains listed below, sequenced in a study of blood T cells in healthy people across ages. Next came a second PCR, run for about 7 to 12 cycles, which used a sample-barcoded 5' primer along with a J-beta primer mix. TCRdb re-called the 5' RACE reads with MiXCR, one entry per CDR3 protein. The sample yields 550,000 to 700,000 distinct CDR3 sequences, 27% seen once. The sequenced sample consisted of blood. These receptors were collected from a woman in her 70s in good health.

This clonotype occurred many times. The CDR3 is CASSYSRLAGETQYF. The CDR3 DNA is TGTGCCAGCAGTTACTCGAGGCTAGCGGGAGAGACCCAGTACTTC. The chain uses TRBV6-5 and TRBJ2-5; 8 bases match TRBD2. This CDR3 comprises 15 residues. Germline V gives CDR1 MNHEY, CDR2 SVGAGI. The V segment lost 0 bases and the J segment 4 bases; nucleotides outside the gene matches: 4.

This clonotype was observed a handful of times. The chain couples TRBV20-1 to TRBJ1-6; D might be TRBD1 (6 bases). Germline-derived CDR1 and CDR2 are DFQATT and SNEGSKA (reference sequence). V was clipped by 5 bases and J by 10 bases, with 18 bases between them. The CDR3 has 14 residues. The CDR3: CSARRQEKESPLHF. CDR3 in DNA: TGCAGTGCTCGGAGACAGGAAAAGGAATCACCCCTCCACTTT.

The chain employs TRBV12-3 or TRBV12-4 and TRBJ2-1; 8 positions agree with TRBD1. The J call may be in error: the DNA end matches TRBJ2-7 better. This CDR3 is 15 amino acids long. The DNA for the CDR3 is TGTGCCAGCAGCCCCGGACAGGGAGGCGCCTACGAGCAGTACTTC. This sequence encodes CASSPGQGGAYEQYF.

This rearrangement joins TRBV29-1 to TRBJ1-2; 8 nucleotides align to TRBD1. Germline V lookup: CDR1 SQVTM, CDR2 ANQGSEA. The length of the CDR3 is 12 residues. V shed 6 bases and J 5 bases; nucleotides not matched to a gene: 5. The CDR3 here is CSVDRDPYGYTF. The CDR3 DNA sequence: TGCAGCGTGGACAGGGACCCGTATGGCTACACCTTC.

Only a few counts were recorded for this clonotype. The chain carries TRBV4-3 and TRBJ2-5; D is possibly TRBD2 (5 bases). V was pared by 4 bases and J by 4 bases, with 10 bases between. The CDR3 spans 13 residues. Germline CDR1 LGHNA, CDR2 YSLEER. The CDR3 DNA reads as TGCGCCAGCAGCCGAGGACTGATAGAGACCCAGTACTTC. Its translation: CASSRGLIETQYF.

This clonotype was counted between two and nine times. The genes are TRBV5-1 and TRBJ2-5, with D possibly matching TRBD1 (5 bases). This CDR3 comprises 14 residues. The V and J ends lost 4 bases and 1 base respectively, with 11 bases between them. Per germline, CDR1 SGHRS and CDR2 YFSETQ. The CDR3 sequence: CASSPGRVQETQYF. The DNA of the CDR3 is TGCGCCAGCAGCCCGGGCAGGGTCCAAGAGACCCAGTACTTC.

This clonotype was seen a few times. The chain recombines TRBV5-1 with TRBJ2-5; D may be TRBD2 (6 bases). The germline CDR1 and CDR2 sequences are SGHRS and YFSETQ. Trimming cost V 2 bases and J 3 bases, with 11 bases left between them. The CDR3 spans 14 residues. The CDR3 reads CASSLFSGEETQYF. In DNA, the CDR3 is TGCGCCAGCAGCTTATTTAGCGGTGAAGAGACCCAGTACTTC.

This rearrangement joins TRBV12-3 or TRBV12-4 to TRBJ2-4, with TRBD1 matching 9 bases. V lost 3 bases to trimming and J lost 0 bases; unmatched junction nucleotides: 9. The CDR3 is 18 amino acids. CDR3 loop: CASSFGQGRAIAKNIQYF. As DNA, the CDR3 is TGTGCCAGCAGTTTCGGACAGGGGCGAGCGATAGCCAAAAACATTCAGTACTTC.

Only a few counts were recorded for this clonotype. V gene TRBV5-1 combines with J gene TRBJ2-5; weak D call: TRBD2 (5 bases). V dropped 0 bases and J dropped 5 bases, with 17 bases sitting between them. This CDR3 contains 16 residues. Germline V gene sequence: CDR1 SGHRS, CDR2 YFSETQ. The CDR3 loop is CASSLAVNYPGETQYF. DNA of the CDR3: TGCGCCAGCAGCTTGGCGGTTAATTACCCGGGGGAGACCCAGTACTTC.

This clonotype has just a few counts. A much larger clone lies one base from this, so it may be a read error. The CDR3: CASSADSDYSYTF. In DNA form, the CDR3 reads TGTGCCAGCAGCGCGGACAGCGACTATAGCTACACCTTC. This chain joins TRBV9 and TRBJ1-2; perhaps TRBD1 as D (6 bases). Germline lookup yields CDR1 SGDLS and CDR2 YYNGEE. This CDR3 has 13 amino acids.

The chain uses TRBV12-3 or TRBV12-4 and TRBJ2-1; D ambiguous. V lost 7 bases and J 0 bases, leaving 16 bases between the germline ends. The CDR3 loop spans 16 amino acids. The CDR3 coding sequence is TGTGCCAGCATCCCACTCTCCGGGTCCTCCTACAATGAGCAGTTCTTC. Translating it yields CASIPLSGSSYNEQFF.

The chain combines TRBV6-2 or TRBV6-3 with TRBJ1-1, with D perhaps matching TRBD1 (6 bases). V was shortened by 4 bases and J by 1 base, with 13 bases between the two germline ends. There are 15 residues in the CDR3. CDR1 is MNHEY and CDR2 is SVGEGT in the germline V gene. Written as DNA, the CDR3 is TGTGCCAGCAGTTCCGGCTCGACAGGGAACACTGAAGCTTTCTTT. This translates into CASSSGSTGNTEAFF.

This clonotype was counted a few times. This may come from a read error, since a much larger clone is one base off. This chain links TRBV11-2 with TRBJ2-6; D call uncertain. Germline assignment: CDR1 SGHAT and CDR2 FQNNGV. CDR3 length: 15 residues. Trimming removed 5 bases at V and 0 bases at J, with 8 bases between. The CDR3 reads CASSVQASGANVLTF. The CDR3 nucleotides are TGTGCCAGCAGCGTTCAGGCCTCTGGGGCCAACGTCCTGACTTTC.

The rearrangement joins TRBV4-3 to TRBJ1-2; perhaps TRBD1 as D (5 bases). The ends were cut back, 0 bases at V and 8 bases at J, with 10 bases in the middle. This CDR3 spans 13 amino acids. Looked up from germline, CDR1 is LGHNA and CDR2 is YSLEER. The CDR3 spells CASSQEGRGGYTF. For the CDR3, the DNA is TGCGCCAGCAGCCAAGAGGGTCGGGGCGGCTACACCTTC.

This clonotype was seen a handful of times. The CDR3 reads CASSRLGGLAGSYNEQFF. As DNA, the CDR3 is TGCGCCAGCAGCCGACTTGGGGGACTAGCGGGCTCCTACAATGAGCAGTTCTTC. The chain links TRBV5-1 to TRBJ2-1; 12 bases agree with TRBD2. V shed 4 bases and J 0 bases; nucleotides not matched to a gene: 8. CDR1 and CDR2 (germline): SGHRS, YFSETQ. This CDR3 spans 18 amino acids. The variable domain in full, completed from reference TRBV5-1 and TRBJ2-1, reads KAGVTQTPRYLIKTRGQQVTLSCSPISGHRSVSWYQQTPGQGLQFLFEYFSETQRNKGNFPGRFSGRQFSNSRSEMNVSTLELGDSALYLCASSRLGGLAGSYNEQFFGPGTRLTVL.

This clonotype was detected only a few times. DNA for the CDR3: TGTGCCAGCAGCTTGGAAAACAGGGTTAACGAGCAGTACTTC. Translated: CASSLENRVNEQYF. The chain joins TRBV5-6 to TRBJ2-7, with D perhaps matching TRBD1 (6 bases). Germline CDR1 is SGHDT and CDR2 is YYEEEE. Trimming took 0 bases from V and 5 from J, leaving 12 bases between them. This CDR3 is built from 14 residues.

The J gene is TRBJ2-7, the V gene TRBV4-2, with 9 bases that match TRBD1. Germline values: CDR1 LGHNA, CDR2 YNFKEQ. The CDR3 consists of 16 residues. Trimming removed 4 bases from V and 1 base from J; junction bases left unmatched: 8. The CDR3 DNA sequence: TGTGCCAGCAGCCTTACCGGGACAGGGCCGTCCTACGAGCAGTACTTC. As protein: CASSLTGTGPSYEQYF.